This T cell receptor (beta chain) was identified during a study of T cells in Graves' hyperthyroidism and ophthalmopathy. Notes on this clonotype: Its antigen is undetermined.

Germline values: CDR1 SQVTM, CDR2 ANQGSEA. Germline trimming cut 6 bases from V and 0 bases from J; bases unmatched to any gene: 6. The CDR3 has 16 residues. Using RNA transcripts as the source, TCR beta CDR3 regions were amplified. First-round RT-PCR with HTBI primers amplified the TCR CDR3 region. A single record per CDR3 protein comes from TCRdb applying MiXCR to the multiplex PCR reads. The data contain 550,000 to 650,000 distinct CDR3 sequences, 12% to 15% of them singletons. Any patient presenting with uncontrolled infection, other autoimmune disease, pregnancy or lactation was left out. Overall study results and limits: In simple terms, a model built on 13 V-J features told ophthalmopathy apart from stable hyperthyroidism.

The sequenced sample consisted of blood. V and J are TRBV29-1 and TRBJ2-6; 9 bases match TRBD1. The sequence was obtained from a woman aged 40 to 50 with Graves' hyperthyroidism. CDR3 sequence reads: CSVRTGVSSGANVLTF. For the CDR3, the DNA is TGCAGCGTGAGGACAGGGGTCAGCTCTGGGGCCAACGTCCTGACTTTC.